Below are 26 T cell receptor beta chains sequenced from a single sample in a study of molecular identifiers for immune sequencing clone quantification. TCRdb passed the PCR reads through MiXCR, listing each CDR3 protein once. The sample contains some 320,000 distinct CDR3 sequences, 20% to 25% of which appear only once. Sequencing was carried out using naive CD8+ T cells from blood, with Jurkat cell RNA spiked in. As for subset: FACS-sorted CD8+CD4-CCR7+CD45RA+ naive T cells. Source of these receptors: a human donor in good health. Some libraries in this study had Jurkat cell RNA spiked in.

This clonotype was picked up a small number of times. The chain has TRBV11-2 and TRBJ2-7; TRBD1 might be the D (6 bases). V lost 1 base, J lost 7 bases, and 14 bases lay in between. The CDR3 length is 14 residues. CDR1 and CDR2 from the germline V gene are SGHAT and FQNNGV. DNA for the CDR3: TGTGCCAGCAGCTTAGGGACAGTACCCGTAGAGCAGTACTTC. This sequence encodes CASSLGTVPVEQYF.

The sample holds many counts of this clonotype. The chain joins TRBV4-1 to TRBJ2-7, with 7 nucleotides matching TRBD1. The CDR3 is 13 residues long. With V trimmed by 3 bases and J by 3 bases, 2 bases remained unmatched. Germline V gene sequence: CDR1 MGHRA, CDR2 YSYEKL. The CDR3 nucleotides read TGCGCCAGCAGCCACCGGGACAGCTACGAGCAGTACTTC. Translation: CASSHRDSYEQYF.

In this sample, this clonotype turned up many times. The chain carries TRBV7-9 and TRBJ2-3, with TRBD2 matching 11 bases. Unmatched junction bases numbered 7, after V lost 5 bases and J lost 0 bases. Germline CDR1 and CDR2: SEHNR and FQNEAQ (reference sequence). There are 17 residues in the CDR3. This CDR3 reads CASSQGLAVLSTDTQYF. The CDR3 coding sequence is TGTGCCAGCAGCCAGGGACTAGCGGTACTTAGCACAGATACGCAGTATTTT.

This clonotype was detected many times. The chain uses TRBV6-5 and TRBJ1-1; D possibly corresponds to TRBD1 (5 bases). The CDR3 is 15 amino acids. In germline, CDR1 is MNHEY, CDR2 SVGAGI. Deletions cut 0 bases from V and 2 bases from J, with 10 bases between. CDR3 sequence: CASSYSYRTNTEAFF. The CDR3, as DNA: TGTGCCAGCAGTTACTCGTACAGGACCAACACTGAAGCTTTCTTT.

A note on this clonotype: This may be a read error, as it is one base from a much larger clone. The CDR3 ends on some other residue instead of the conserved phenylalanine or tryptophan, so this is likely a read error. This CDR3 reads CASRGGTSSTDTQYL. The CDR3 bases are TGTGCCAGCAGAGGCGGGACTTCTAGCACAGATACGCAGTATCTT. The chain links TRBV2 to TRBJ2-3, with D maybe TRBD2 (6 bases). Germline V gives CDR1 SNHLY, CDR2 FYNNEI. V lost 6 bases, J lost 0 bases, and 13 bases lay in between. This CDR3 contains 15 residues.

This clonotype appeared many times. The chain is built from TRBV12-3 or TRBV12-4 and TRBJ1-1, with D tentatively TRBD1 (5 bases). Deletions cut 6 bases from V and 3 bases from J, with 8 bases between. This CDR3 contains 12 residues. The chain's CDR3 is CASRGTHTEAFF. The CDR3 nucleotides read TGTGCCAGCAGGGGGACCCACACTGAAGCTTTCTTT.

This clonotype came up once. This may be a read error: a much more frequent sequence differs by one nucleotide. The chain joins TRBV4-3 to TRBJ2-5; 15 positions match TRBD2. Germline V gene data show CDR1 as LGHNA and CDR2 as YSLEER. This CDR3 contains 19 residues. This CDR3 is CVSSLTGTSGRRGVETQYF. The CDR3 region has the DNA TGCGTCAGCAGCCTAACCGGGACTAGCGGGAGGAGAGGAGTAGAGACCCAGTACTTC.

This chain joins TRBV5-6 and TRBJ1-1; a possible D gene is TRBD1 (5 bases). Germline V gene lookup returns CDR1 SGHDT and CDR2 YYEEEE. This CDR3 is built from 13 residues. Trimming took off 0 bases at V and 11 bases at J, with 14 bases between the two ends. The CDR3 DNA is TGTGCCAGCAGCTTGGCGGCAGGGAGGGATGCTTTCTTT. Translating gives CASSLAAGRDAFF.

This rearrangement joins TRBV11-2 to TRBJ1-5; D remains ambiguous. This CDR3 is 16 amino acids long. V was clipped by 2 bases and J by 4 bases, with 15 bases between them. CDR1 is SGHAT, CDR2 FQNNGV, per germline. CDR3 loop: CASSLSGELGNQPQHF. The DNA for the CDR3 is TGTGCCAGCAGCTTATCTGGGGAACTGGGGAATCAGCCCCAGCATTTT.

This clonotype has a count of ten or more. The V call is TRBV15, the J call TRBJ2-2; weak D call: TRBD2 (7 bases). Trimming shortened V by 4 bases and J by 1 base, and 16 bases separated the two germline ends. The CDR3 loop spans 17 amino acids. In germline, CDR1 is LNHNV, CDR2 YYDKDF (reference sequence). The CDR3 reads CATSMVGGAGNTGELFF. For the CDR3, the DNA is TGTGCCACCAGCATGGTGGGGGGGGCCGGGAACACCGGGGAGCTGTTTTTT.

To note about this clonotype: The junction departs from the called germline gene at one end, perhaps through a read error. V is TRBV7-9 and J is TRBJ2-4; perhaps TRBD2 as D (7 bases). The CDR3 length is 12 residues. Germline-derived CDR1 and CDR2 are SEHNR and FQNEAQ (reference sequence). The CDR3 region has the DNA TGTGCCAGCAGCTTAGGGGGGGGCATTCGGTACTTC. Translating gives CASSLGGGIRYF.

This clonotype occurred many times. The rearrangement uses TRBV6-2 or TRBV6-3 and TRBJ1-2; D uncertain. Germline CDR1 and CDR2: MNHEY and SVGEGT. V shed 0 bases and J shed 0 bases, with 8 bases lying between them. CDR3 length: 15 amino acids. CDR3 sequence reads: CASSYSTHSNYGYTF. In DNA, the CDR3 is TGTGCCAGCAGTTACTCGACACATTCTAACTATGGCTACACCTTC.

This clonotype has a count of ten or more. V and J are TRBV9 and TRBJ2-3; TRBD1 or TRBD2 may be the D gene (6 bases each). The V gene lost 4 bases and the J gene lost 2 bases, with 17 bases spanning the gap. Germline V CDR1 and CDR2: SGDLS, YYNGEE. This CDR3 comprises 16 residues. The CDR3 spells CASSSTMGGYTDTQYF. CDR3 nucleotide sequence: TGTGCCAGCAGCTCAACCATGGGGGGCTACACAGATACGCAGTATTTT.

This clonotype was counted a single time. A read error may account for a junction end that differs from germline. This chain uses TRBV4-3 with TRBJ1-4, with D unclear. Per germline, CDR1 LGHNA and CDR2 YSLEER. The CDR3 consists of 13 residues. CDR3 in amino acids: CASGQAPHETLFF. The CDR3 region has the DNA TGCGCCAGCGGCCAAGCGCCCCATGAAACACTGTTTTTT.

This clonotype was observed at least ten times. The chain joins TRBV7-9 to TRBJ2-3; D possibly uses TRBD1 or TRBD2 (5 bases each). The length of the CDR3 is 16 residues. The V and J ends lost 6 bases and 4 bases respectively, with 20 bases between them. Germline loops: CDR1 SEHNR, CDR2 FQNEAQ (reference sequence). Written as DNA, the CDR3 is TGTGCCAGCAGGCCTAGGGGAGACTGGTCGGCAGATACGCAGTATTTT. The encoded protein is CASRPRGDWSADTQYF. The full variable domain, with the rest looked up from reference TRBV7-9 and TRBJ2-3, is DTGVSQNPRHKITKRGQNVTFRCDPISEHNRLYWYRQTLGQGPEFLTYFQNEAQLEKSRLLSDRFSAERPKGSFSTLEIQRTEQGDSAMYLCASRPRGDWSADTQYFGPGTRLTVL.

This CDR3 is CASSRPGTANEQYF. The DNA of the CDR3 is TGTGCCAGCAGCCGTCCCGGGACGGCGAATGAGCAGTACTTC. V usage is TRBV3-1 and J usage is TRBJ2-7; D tentatively fits TRBD1 or TRBD2 (5 bases each). CDR1 LGHDT and CDR2 YNNKEL come from the germline V gene (reference sequence). The CDR3 totals 14 residues. The ends were cut back, 4 bases at V and 7 bases at J, with 17 bases in the middle.

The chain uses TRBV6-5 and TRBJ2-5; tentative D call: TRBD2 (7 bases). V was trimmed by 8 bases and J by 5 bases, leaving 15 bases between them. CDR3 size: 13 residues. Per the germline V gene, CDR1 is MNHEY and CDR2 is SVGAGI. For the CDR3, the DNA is TGTGCCAGCCGAACAGGGAGGGTGGAGACCCAGTACTTC. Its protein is CASRTGRVETQYF.

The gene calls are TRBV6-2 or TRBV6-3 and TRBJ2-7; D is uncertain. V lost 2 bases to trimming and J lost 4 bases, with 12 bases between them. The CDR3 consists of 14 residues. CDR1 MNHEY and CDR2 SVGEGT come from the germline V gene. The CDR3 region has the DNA TGTGCCAGCAGTTACGTTCCAGTCTCTTACGAGCAGTACTTC. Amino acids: CASSYVPVSYEQYF.

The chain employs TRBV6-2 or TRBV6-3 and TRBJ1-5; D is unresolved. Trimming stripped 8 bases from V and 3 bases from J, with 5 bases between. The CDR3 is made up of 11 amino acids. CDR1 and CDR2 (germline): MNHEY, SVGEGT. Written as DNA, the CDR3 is TGTGCCAGCTCGATCAATCAGCCCCAGCATTTT. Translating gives CASSINQPQHF.

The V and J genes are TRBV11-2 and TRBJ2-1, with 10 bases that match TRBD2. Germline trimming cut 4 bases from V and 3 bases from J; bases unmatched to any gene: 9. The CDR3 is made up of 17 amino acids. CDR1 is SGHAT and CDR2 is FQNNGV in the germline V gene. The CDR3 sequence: CASSSRGLADNYNEQFF. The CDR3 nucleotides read TGTGCCAGCAGCTCCCGAGGACTAGCGGACAACTACAATGAGCAGTTCTTC.

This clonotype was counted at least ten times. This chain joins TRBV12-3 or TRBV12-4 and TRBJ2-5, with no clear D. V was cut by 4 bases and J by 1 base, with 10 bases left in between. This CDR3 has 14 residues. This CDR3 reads CASSWTSLQETQYF. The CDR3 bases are TGTGCCAGCAGTTGGACGAGTCTCCAAGAGACCCAGTACTTC.

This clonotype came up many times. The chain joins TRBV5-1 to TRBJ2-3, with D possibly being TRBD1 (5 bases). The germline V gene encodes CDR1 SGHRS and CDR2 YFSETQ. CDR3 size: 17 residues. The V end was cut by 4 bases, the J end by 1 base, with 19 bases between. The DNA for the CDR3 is TGCGCCAGCAGCGAGGAAGACAGAACCCCAGGCACAGATACGCAGTATTTT. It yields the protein CASSEEDRTPGTDTQYF.

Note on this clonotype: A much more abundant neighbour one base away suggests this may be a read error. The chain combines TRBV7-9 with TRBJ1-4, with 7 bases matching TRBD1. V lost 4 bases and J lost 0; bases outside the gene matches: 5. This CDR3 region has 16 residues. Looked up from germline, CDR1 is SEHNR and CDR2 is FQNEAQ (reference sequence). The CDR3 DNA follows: TGTGCCAGCAGCTGGACAGGTTCCGCAACTAATGAAAAACTGTTTTTT. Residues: CASSWTGSATNEKLFF. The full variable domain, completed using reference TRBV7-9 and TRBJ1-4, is DTGVSQNPRHKITKRGQNVTFRCDPISEHNRLYWYRQTLGQGPEFLTYFQNEAQLEKSRLLSDRFSAERPKGSFSTLEIQRTEQGDSAMYLCASSWTGSATNEKLFFGSGTQLSVL.

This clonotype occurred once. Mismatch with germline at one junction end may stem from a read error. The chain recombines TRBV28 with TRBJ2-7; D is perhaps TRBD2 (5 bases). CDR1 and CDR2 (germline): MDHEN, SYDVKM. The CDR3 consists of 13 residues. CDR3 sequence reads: CVSSYRGPHEQYF. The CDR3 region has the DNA TGTGTCAGCAGTTATCGGGGTCCCCACGAGCAGTACTTC. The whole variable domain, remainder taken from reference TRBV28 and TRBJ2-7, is DVKVTQSSRYLVKRTGEKVFLECVQDMDHENMFWYRQDPGLGLRLIYFSYDVKMKEKGDIPEGYSVSREKKERFSLILESASTNQTSMYLCVSSYRGPHEQYFGPGTRLTVT.

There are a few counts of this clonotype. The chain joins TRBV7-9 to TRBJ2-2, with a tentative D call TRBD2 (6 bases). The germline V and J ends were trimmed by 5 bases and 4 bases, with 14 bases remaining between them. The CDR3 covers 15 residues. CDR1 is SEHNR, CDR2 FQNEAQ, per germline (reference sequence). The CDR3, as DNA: TGTGCCAGCAGCATAGTCCGGGAGACCACCGGGGAGCTGTTTTTT. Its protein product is CASSIVRETTGELFF.

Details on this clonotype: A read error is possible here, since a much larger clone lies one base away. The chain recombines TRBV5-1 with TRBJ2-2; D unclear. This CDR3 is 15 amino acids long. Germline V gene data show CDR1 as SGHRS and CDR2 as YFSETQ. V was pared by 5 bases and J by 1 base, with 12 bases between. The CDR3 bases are TGCGCCAGCAGGTTCTTCCCAGAGAACACCGGGGAGCTGTTTTTT. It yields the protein CASRFFPENTGELFF.